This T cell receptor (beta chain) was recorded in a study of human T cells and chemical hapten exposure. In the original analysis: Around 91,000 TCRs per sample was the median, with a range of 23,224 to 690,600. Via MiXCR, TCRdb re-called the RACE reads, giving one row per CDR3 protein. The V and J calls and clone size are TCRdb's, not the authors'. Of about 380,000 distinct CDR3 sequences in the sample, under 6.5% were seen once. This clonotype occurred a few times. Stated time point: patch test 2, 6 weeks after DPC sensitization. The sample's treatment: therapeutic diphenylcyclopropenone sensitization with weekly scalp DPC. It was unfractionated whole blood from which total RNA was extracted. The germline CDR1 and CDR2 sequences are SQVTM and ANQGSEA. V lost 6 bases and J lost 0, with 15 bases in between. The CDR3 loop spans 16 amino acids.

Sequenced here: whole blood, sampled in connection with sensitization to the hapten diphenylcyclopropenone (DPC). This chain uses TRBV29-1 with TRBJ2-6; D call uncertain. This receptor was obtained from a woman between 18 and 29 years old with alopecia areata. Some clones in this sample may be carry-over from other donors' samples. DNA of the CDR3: TGCAGCGTCTCCGCGTCTAAAAACTCTGGGGCCAACGTCCTGACTTTC. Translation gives CSVSASKNSGANVLTF.